This T cell receptor beta chain was recovered during a study of regulatory dendritic cells for organ transplantation. Study overall: On day 6, the dendritic cells were exposed to LPS. Study results and limitations: Memory CD8+ clonal expansion seemed more limited with regulatory than mature dendritic cells. Naive CD4+ and CD8+ repertoires were highly diverse; memory CD8+ was most oligoclonal.

For this clone: Antigen unknown.

The CDR3 extends over 19 amino acids. V was clipped by 6 bases and J by 7 bases; unmatched bases: 22. TCRdb's table, derived via immunoSEQ multiplex PCR, lists solely in-frame clones and lacks some. The table lists roughly 12,000 clones, around two thirds of them singletons. CFSE-labeled sorted T cells met regulatory or mature dendritic cells for 4 to 6 days. This sequence originates from a human donor in good health. The chain has TRBV23-1 and TRBJ1-5, with 9 nucleotides matching TRBD1. TRBV23-1 is designated an ORF whose function remains uncertain. Specimen: naive CD4+ T cells from blood cultured with regulatory dendritic cells. Subset given: CD45RA+ naive T cells. This CDR3 is CASSPWDRDREKVRQPQHF. Here the CDR3 DNA reads TGCGCCAGCAGCCCCTGGGACCGGGACAGGGAAAAGGTACGGCAGCCCCAGCATTTT.